This T cell receptor beta chain is from a study of cytomegalovirus exposure and HLA in healthy donors. A remark on this clone: Its antigen is unidentified.

Regarding the study as a whole: Most TCRs appeared rarely, but some public TCRs recurred in many donors.

The CDR3 contains 15 residues. After removal of 5 bases from V and 1 base from J, the junction contained 7 bases not matched to a gene. CDR1 LNHDA and CDR2 SQIVND come from the germline V gene (reference sequence). The study ran its PCR with 60 Vbeta and 13 Jbeta primers. TCRdb keeps only in-frame clones here, not all; method: immunoSEQ multiplex PCR. Of tens of thousands of clones in the sample, around 70% were seen once. The chain links TRBV19 to TRBJ1-1, with 7 nucleotides matching TRBD1. The origin of this receptor is a woman in her thirties or forties in good health and CMV-seropositive. Sequenced sample: PBMCs. The CDR3 bases are TGTGCCAGTAGTCAAAGGACAGGAGAGAACACTGAAGCTTTCTTT. Translated, it gives CASSQRTGENTEAFF.